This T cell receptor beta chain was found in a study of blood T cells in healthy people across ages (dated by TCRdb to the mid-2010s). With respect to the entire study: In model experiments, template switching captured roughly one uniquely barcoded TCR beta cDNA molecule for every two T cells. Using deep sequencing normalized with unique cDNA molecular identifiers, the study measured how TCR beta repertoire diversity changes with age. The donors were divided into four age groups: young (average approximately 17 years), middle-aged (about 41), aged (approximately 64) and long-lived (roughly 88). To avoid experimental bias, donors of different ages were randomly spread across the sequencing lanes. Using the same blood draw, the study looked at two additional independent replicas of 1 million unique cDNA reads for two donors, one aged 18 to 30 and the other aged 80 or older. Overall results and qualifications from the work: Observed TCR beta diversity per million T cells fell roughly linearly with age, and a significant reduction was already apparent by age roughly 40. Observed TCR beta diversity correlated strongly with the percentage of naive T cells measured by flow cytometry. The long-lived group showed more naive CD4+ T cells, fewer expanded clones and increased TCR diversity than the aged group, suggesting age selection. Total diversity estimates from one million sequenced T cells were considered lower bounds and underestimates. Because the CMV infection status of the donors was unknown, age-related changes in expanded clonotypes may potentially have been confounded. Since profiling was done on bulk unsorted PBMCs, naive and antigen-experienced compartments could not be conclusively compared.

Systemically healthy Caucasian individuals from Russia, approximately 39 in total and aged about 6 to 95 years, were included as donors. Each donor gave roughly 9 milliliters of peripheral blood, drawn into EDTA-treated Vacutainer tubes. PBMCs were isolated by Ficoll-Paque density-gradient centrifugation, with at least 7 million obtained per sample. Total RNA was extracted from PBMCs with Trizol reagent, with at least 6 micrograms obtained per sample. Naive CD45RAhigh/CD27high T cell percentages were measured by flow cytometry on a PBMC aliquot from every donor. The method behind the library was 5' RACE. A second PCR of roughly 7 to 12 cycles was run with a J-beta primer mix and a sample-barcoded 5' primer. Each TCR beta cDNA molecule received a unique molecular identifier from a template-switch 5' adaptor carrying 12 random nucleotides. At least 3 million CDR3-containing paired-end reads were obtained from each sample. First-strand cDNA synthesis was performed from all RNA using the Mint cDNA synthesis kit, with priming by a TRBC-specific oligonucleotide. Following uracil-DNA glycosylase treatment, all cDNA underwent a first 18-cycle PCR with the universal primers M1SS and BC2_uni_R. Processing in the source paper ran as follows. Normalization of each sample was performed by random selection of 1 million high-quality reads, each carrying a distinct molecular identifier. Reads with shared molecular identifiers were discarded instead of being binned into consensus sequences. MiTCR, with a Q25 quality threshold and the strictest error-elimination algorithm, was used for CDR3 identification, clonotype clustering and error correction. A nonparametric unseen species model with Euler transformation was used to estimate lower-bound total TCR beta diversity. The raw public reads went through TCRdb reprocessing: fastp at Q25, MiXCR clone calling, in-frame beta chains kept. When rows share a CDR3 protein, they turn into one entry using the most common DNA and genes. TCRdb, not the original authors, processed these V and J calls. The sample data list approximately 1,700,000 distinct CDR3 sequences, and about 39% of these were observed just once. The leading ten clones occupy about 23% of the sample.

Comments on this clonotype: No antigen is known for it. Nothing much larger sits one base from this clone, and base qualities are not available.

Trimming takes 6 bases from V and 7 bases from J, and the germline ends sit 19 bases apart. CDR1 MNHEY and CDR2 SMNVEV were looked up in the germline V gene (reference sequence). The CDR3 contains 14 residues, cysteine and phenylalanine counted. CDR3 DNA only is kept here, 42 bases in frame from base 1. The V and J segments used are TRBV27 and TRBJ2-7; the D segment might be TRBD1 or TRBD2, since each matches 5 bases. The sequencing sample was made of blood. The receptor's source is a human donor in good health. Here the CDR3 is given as CASRSSGAGSEQYF. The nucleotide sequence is TGTGCCAGCAGATCCTCCGGGGCAGGTTCTGAGCAGTACTTC.